These T cell receptor beta chains were read from a single sample in a study of OX40 agonist ivuxolimab in advanced cancers. Data came from immunoSEQ multiplex PCR; TCRdb stores just in-frame clones and leaves some out. The repertoire holds 95,000 to 110,000 clones, with about 91% as singletons. Specimen: CD4+ or CD8+ T cells sorted from blood, collected in a trial of the OX40 agonist ivuxolimab. The receptors here all came from an adult with an advanced solid tumor such as melanoma, head and neck, liver or kidney cancer. Both conserved end residues are part of each CDR3. D genes are given only for firm matches. Only some rows state a clone size, as once, few, many or a class for expanded clones.

cdr3_aa cdr3_nt cdr3_length d_call v_call clone_size j_call
CASSVGQPLVSEAFF TGTGCCAGCAGCGTAGGACAGCCTCTAGTGTCTGAAGCTTTCTTT 15 . TRBV7-2 once TRBJ1-1
CASSLWGQTDTQYF TGTGCCAGCAGTTTATGGGGACAAACAGATACGCAGTATTTT 14 . TRBV28 . TRBJ2-3
CASSFSGSTDTQYF TGTGCCAGCAGCTTTAGCGGTAGCACAGATACGCAGTATTTT 14 . TRBV7-3 . TRBJ2-3
CATLYSNQPQHF TGTGCCACCCTTTATAGCAATCAGCCCCAGCATTTT 12 . TRBV28 . TRBJ1-5
CASSLGQILTDTQYF TGTGCCAGCAGCTTGGGACAGATTCTCACAGATACGCAGTATTTT 15 . TRBV5-6 . TRBJ2-3
CSVTLVPNQPQHF TGCAGCGTGACTTTGGTCCCCAATCAGCCCCAGCATTTT 13 . TRBV29-1 . TRBJ1-5
CASSSNYEQYF TGTGCCAGCAGCTCTAATTACGAGCAGTACTTC 11 . TRBV9 . TRBJ2-7
CSGVRSNTGELFF TGCAGCGGAGTTCGTTCGAACACCGGGGAGCTGTTTTTT 13 . TRBV29-1 . TRBJ2-2
CASSQDNLEGNTEAFF TGCGCCAGCAGCCAAGATAATTTGGAGGGGAACACTGAAGCTTTCTTT 16 . TRBV4-3 . TRBJ1-1
CASSIAGSPPDTQYF TGTGCCAGTAGTATCGCTGGCAGCCCCCCAGATACGCAGTATTTT 15 . TRBV19 . TRBJ2-3
CASSIRQGREYEQYF TGTGCCAGTAGTATTCGTCAGGGAAGGGAGTACGAGCAGTACTTC 15 . TRBV19 . TRBJ2-7
CASSPGQTNQPQHF TGTGCCAGCAGCCCGGGACAAACTAATCAGCCCCAGCATTTT 14 . TRBV7-2 . TRBJ1-5
CASSLDYYNEQFF TGTGCCAGCAGCTTAGATTATTACAATGAGCAGTTCTTC 13 . TRBV11-2 . TRBJ2-1
CASTSRGQRTNEKLFF TGTGCCAGTACCTCTCGGGGGCAGAGGACTAATGAAAAACTGTTTTTT 16 . TRBV19 . TRBJ1-4
CASNIQGAGETQYF TGCGCCAGCAACATACAGGGGGCTGGGGAGACCCAGTACTTC 14 TRBD1 TRBV10-2 . TRBJ2-5
CASSWGAGARTDTQYF TGCGCCAGCAGCTGGGGGGCGGGAGCCCGCACAGATACGCAGTATTTT 16 . TRBV5-1 . TRBJ2-3
CASSQLTGRYEQYF TGTGCCAGCAGCCAATTGACAGGGAGGTACGAGCAGTACTTC 14 . TRBV4-2 . TRBJ2-7
CATLDSSSGNTIYF TGTGCCACCCTGGACAGCTCCTCTGGAAACACCATATATTTT 14 . TRBV6-1 . TRBJ1-3
CASSLYGNTEAFF TGTGCCAGCAGCTTATATGGTAACACTGAAGCTTTCTTT 13 . TRBV7-8 few TRBJ1-1
CASSVEGADTQYF TGTGCCAGCAGCGTAGAGGGGGCAGATACGCAGTATTTT 13 . TRBV7-3 . TRBJ2-3
CASSYSRGGTDTQYF TGTGCCAGCAGCTACTCGAGGGGCGGCACAGATACGCAGTATTTT 15 . TRBV7-9 once TRBJ2-3
CASSRQGNTEAFF TGTGCCAGCAGCCGACAGGGGAACACTGAAGCTTTCTTT 13 TRBD1 TRBV14 . TRBJ1-1
CSVGKGGANEKLFF TGCAGCGTTGGAAAGGGGGGTGCTAATGAAAAACTGTTTTTT 14 . TRBV29-1 once TRBJ1-4
CAWSSGLMNTEAFF TGTGCCTGGAGCTCGGGACTGATGAACACTGAAGCTTTCTTT 14 . TRBV30 . TRBJ1-1
CASSLVRRGNQPQHF TGTGCCAGCAGCTTAGTGCGAAGAGGTAATCAGCCCCAGCATTTT 15 . TRBV7-2 . TRBJ1-5
CASSLSPSPIDTQYF TGTGCCAGCAGTTTATCCCCCTCCCCTATCGATACGCAGTATTTT 15 . TRBV27 . TRBJ2-3
CASSYEGELFF TGTGCCAGCAGCTACGAGGGGGAGCTGTTTTTT 11 . TRBV27 . TRBJ2-2
CASSLRGQGNNGQFF TGTGCCAGCAGTTTAAGGGGACAGGGTAACAATGGGCAGTTCTTC 15 TRBD1 TRBV6-6 . TRBJ2-1
CASSPGTVIYGYTF TGTGCCAGCAGTCCCGGGACGGTGATTTATGGCTACACCTTC 14 . TRBV6-6 . TRBJ1-2
CASSQGLAGSEQYF TGTGCCAGCAGCCAAGGACTAGCGGGAAGTGAGCAGTACTTC 14 TRBD2 TRBV6-5 . TRBJ2-7
CASSGTSGSTDEQFF TGTGCCAGCTCGGGGACTAGCGGGAGTACGGATGAGCAGTTCTTC 15 TRBD2 TRBV27 . TRBJ2-1
CASSFGQGVGEKLFF TGTGCCAGCAGCTTCGGGCAGGGCGTCGGCGAAAAACTGTTTTTT 15 . TRBV7-6 . TRBJ1-4
CASRTESFYGYTF TGTGCCAGCCGGACAGAATCCTTCTATGGCTACACCTTC 13 . TRBV6-6 . TRBJ1-2
CASSLRGDTEAFF TGTGCCAGCAGCTTAAGAGGGGACACTGAAGCTTTCTTT 13 . TRBV11-3 . TRBJ1-1
CATSRSRQGSYEQYF TGTGCCACCAGCAGAAGTCGACAGGGATCCTACGAGCAGTACTTC 15 TRBD1 TRBV15 . TRBJ2-7
CASSERENTEAFF TGTGCCAGCAGTGAACGGGAGAACACTGAAGCTTTCTTT 13 . TRBV6-4 . TRBJ1-1
CAWSSKDRWYEKLFF TGTGCCTGGAGCTCAAAGGACAGGTGGTATGAAAAACTGTTTTTT 15 TRBD1 TRBV30 . TRBJ1-4
CASSLVGRTSSYNEQFF TGTGCCAGCAGCTTAGTGGGGCGGACCTCCTCCTACAATGAGCAGTTCTTC 17 . TRBV7-9 . TRBJ2-1